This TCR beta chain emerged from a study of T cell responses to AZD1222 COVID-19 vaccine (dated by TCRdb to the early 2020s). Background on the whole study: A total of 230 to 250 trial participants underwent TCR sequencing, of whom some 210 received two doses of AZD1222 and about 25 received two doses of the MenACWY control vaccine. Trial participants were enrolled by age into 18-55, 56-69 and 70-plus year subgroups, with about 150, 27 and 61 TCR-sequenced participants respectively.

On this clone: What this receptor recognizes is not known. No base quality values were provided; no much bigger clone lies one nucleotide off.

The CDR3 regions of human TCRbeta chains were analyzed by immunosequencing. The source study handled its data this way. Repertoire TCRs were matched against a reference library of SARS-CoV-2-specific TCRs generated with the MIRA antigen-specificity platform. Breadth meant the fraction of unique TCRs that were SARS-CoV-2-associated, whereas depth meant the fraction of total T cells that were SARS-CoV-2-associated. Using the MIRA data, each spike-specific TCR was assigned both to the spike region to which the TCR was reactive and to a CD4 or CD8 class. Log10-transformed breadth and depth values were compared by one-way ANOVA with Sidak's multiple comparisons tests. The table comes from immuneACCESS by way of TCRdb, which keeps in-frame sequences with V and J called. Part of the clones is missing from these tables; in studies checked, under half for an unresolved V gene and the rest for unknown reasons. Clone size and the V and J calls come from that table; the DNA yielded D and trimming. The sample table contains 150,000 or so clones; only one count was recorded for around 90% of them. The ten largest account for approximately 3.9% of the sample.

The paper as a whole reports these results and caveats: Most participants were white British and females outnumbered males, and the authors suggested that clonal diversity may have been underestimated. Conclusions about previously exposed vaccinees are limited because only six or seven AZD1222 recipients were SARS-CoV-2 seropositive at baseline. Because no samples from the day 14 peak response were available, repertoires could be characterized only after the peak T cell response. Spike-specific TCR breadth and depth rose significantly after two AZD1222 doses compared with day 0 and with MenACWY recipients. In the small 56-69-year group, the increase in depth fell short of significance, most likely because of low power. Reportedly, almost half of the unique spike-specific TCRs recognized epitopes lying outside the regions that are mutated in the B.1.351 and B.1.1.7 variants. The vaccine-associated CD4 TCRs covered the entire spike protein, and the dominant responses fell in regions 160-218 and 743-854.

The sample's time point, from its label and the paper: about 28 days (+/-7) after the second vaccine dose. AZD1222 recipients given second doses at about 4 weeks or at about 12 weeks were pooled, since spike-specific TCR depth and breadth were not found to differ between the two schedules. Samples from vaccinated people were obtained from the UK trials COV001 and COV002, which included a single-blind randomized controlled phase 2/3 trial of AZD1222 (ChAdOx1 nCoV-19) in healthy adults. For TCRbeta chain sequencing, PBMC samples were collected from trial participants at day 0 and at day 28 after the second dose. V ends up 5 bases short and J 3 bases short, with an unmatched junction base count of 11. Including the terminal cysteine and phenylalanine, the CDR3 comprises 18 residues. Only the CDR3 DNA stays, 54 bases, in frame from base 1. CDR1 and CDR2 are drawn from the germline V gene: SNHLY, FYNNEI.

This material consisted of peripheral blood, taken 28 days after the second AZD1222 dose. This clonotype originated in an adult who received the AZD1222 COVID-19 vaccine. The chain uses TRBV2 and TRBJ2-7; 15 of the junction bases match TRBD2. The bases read TGTGCCAGCAGTTCCGGGACTAGCGGGAGGAATTACAACTACGAGCAGTACTTC. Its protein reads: CASSSGTSGRNYNYEQYF. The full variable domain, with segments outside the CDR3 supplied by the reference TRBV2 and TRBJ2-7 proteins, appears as EPEVTQTPSHQVTQMGQEVILRCVPISNHLYFYWYRQILGQKVEFLVSFYNNEISEKSEIFDDQFSVERPDGSNFTLKIRSTKLEDSAMYFCASSSGTSGRNYNYEQYFGPGTRLTVT.